The clone carrying this T cell receptor (beta chain) was seen only a few times. Its cognate antigen is unknown. These data come from a study of identical twins. Whole-study findings and limits: Weaker excess twin sharing was observed in beta out-of-frame sequences. Insertions ran lower in abundant cord blood beta clonotypes, though not in memory repertoires.

No donor was unhealthy or non-Caucasian. Through template switching, a universal primer site was introduced, and the cDNA contained unique molecular identifiers. MiXCR was run by TCRdb on the 5' RACE reads, yielding one entry per CDR3 protein. The sample holds some 500,000 distinct CDR3 sequences, 9.5% to 10% seen once. V was pared by 5 bases and J by 0 bases, with 4 bases of the junction left unmatched. Germline V CDR1 and CDR2: SEHNR, FQNEAQ (reference sequence). The CDR3 consists of 15 residues. These sequences were also reported in another study, on yellow fever vaccine responses in identical twins.

This sequence joins TRBV7-9 and TRBJ2-5; 9 nucleotides align to TRBD1. This TCR derives from a woman aged 18-35 years in good health. Sequenced input: PBMCs. Written as DNA, the CDR3 is TGTGCCAGCAGCGGCCGGGACAGGGACCAAGAGACCCAGTACTTC. Residues: CASSGRDRDQETQYF. The full variable domain, completed using reference TRBV7-9 and TRBJ2-5, is DTGVSQNPRHKITKRGQNVTFRCDPISEHNRLYWYRQTLGQGPEFLTYFQNEAQLEKSRLLSDRFSAERPKGSFSTLEIQRTEQGDSAMYLCASSGRDRDQETQYFGPGTRLLVL.